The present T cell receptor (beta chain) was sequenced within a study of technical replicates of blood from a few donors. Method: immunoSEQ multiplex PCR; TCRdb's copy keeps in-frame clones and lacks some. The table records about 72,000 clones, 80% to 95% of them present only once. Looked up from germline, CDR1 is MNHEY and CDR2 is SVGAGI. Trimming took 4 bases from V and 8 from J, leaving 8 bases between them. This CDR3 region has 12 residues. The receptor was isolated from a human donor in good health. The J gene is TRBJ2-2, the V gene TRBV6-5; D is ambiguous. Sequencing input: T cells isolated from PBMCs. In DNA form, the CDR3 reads TGTGCCAGCAGTTCCGGTTCGGGGGAGCTGTTTTTT. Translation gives CASSSGSGELFF.